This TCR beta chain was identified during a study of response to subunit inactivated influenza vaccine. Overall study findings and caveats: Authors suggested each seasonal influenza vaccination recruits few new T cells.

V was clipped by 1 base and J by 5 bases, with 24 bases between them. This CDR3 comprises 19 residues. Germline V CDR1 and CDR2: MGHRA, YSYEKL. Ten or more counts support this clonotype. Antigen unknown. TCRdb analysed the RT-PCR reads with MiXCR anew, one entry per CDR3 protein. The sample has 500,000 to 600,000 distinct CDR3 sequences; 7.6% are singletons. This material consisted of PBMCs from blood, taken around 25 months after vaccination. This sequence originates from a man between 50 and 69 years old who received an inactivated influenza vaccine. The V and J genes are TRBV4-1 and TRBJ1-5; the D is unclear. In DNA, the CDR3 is TGCGCCAGCAGCCAAGTTAATCTTTGGAGCGGAACGGATTATCAGCCCCAGCATTTT. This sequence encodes CASSQVNLWSGTDYQPQHF.